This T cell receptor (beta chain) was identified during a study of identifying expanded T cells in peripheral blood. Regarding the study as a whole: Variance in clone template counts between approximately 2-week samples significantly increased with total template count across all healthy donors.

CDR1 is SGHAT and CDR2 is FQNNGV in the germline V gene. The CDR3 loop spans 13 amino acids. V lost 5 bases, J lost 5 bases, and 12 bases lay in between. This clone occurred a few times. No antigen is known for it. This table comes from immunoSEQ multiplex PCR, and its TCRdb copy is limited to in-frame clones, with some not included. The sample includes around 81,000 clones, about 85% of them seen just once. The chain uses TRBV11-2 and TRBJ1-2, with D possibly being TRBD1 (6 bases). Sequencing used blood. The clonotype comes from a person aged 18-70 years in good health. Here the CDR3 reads CASSVDSQYGYTF. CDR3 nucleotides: TGTGCCAGCAGCGTGGACAGCCAGTATGGCTACACCTTC. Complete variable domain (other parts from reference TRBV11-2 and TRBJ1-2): EAGVAQSPRYKIIEKRQSVAFWCNPISGHATLYWYQQILGQGPKLLIQFQNNGVVDDSQLPKDRFSAERLKGVDSTLKIQPAKLEDSAVYLCASSVDSQYGYTFGSGTRLTVV.